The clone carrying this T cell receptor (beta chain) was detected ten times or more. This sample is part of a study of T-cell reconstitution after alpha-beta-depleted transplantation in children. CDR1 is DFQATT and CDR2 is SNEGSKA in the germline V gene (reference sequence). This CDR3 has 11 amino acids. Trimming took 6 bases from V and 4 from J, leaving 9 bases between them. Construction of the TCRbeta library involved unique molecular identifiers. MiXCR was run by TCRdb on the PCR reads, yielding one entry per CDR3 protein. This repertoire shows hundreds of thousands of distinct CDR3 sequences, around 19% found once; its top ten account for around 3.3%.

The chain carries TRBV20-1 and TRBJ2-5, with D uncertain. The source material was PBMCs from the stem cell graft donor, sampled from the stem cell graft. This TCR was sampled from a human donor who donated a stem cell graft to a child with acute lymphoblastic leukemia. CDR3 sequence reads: CSAHGRETQYF. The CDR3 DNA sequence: TGCAGTGCACACGGACGAGAGACCCAGTACTTC.